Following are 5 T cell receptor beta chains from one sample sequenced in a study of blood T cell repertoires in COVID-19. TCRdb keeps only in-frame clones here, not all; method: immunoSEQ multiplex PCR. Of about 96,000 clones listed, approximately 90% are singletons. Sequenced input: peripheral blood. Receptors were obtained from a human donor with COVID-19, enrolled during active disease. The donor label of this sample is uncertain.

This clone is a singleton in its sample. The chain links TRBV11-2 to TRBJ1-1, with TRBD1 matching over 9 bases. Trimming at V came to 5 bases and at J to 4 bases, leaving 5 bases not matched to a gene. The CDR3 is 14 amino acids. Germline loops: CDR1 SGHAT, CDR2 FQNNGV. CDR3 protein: CASSRGTGFTEAFF. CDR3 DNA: TGTGCCAGCAGCCGCGGGACAGGGTTCACTGAAGCTTTCTTT.

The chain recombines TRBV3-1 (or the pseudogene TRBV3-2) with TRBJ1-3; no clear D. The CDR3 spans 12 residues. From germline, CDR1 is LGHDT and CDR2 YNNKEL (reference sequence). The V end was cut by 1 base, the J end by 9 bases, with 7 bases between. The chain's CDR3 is CASSQASSTIYF. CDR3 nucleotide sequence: TGTGCCAGCAGCCAAGCTTCGAGCACCATATATTTT.

The CDR3 loop is CASSPGTSSYEQYF. CDR3 coding DNA: TGTGCCAGCAGCCCCGGGACATCGTCCTACGAGCAGTACTTC. The V call is TRBV6-5, the J call TRBJ2-7; D possibly corresponds to TRBD1 (6 bases). CDR3 size: 14 residues. Trimming took off 6 bases at V and 1 base at J, with 13 bases between the two ends. Per the germline V gene, CDR1 is MNHEY and CDR2 is SVGAGI.

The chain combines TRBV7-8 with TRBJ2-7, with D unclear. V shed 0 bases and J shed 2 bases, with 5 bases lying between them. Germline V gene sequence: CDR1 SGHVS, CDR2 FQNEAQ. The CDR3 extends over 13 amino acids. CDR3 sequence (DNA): TGTGCCAGCAGCTTAGCCCAGACCTACGAGCAGTACTTC. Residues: CASSLAQTYEQYF.

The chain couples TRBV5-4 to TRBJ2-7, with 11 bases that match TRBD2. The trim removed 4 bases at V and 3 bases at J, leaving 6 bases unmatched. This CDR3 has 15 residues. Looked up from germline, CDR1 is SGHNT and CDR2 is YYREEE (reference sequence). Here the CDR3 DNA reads TGTGCCAGCAGCGAGGGACTAGCGGAAGACTACGAGCAGTACTTC. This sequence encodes CASSEGLAEDYEQYF.